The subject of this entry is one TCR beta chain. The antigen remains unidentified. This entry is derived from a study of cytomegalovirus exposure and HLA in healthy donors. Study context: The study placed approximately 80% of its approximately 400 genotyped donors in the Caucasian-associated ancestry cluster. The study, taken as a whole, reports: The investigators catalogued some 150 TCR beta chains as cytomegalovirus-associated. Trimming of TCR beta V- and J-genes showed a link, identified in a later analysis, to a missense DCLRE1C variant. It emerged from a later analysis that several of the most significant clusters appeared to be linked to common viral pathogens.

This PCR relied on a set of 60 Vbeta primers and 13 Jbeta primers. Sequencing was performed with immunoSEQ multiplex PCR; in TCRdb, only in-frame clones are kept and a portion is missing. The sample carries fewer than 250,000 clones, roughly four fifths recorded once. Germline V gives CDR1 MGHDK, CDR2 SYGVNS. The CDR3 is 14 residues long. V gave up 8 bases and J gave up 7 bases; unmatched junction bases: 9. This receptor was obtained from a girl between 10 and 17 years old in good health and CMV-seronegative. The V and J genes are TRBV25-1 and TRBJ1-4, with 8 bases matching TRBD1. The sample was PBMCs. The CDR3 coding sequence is TGTGCCAGCGGACGCGGACAGGGAGTTGAAAAACTGTTTTTT. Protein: CASGRGQGVEKLFF. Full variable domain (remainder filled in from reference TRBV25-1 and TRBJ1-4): EADIYQTPRYLVIGTGKKITLECSQTMGHDKMYWYQQDPGMELHLIHYSYGVNSTEKGDLSSESTVSRIRTEHFPLTLESARPSHTSQYLCASGRGQGVEKLFFGSGTQLSVL.